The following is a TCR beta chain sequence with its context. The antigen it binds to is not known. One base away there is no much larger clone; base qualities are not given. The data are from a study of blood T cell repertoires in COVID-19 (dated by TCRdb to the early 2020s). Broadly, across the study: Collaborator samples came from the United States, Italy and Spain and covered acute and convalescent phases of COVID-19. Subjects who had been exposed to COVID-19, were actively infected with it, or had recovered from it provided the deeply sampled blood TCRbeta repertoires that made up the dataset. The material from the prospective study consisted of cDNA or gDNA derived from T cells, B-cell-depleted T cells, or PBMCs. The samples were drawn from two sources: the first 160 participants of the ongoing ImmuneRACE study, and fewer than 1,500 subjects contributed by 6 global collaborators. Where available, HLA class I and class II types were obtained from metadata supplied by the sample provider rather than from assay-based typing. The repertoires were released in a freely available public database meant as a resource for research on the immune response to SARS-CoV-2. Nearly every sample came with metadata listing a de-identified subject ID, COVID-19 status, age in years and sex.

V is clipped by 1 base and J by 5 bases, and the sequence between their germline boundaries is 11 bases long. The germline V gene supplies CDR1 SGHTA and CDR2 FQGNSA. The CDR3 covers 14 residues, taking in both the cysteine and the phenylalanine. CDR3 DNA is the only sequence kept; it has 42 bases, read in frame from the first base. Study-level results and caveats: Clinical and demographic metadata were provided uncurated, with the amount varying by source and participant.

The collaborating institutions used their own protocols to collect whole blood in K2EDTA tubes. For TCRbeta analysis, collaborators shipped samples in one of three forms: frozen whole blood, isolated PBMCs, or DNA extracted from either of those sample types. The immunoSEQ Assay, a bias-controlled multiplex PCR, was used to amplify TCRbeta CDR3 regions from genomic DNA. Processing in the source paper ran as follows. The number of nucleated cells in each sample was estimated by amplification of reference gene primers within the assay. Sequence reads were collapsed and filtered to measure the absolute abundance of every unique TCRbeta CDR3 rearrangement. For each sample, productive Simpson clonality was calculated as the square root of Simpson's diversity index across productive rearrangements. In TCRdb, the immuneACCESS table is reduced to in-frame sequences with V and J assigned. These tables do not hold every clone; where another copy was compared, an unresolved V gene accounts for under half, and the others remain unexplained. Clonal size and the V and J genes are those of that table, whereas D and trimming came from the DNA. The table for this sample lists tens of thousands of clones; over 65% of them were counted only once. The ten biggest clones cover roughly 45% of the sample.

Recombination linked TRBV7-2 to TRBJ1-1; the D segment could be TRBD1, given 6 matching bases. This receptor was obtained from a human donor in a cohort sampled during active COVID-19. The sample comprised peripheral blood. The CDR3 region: CASSLDRVPTEAFF. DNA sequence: TGTGCCAGCAGCTTAGACAGGGTACCGACTGAAGCTTTCTTT.